Here is one T cell receptor (beta chain) with its context. Its cognate antigen has yet to be identified. Base-call qualities are not available, and no considerably larger clone is one nucleotide away. The sample belongs to a study of T cells in Graves' hyperthyroidism and ophthalmopathy (dated by TCRdb to about 2019). Context from the whole study: Peripheral blood was collected at initial diagnosis, before any treatment. To identify TCR V-J signatures that set the groups apart, the researchers used a discovery cohort of approximately 98 patients, made up of 40 to 45 with Graves' ophthalmopathy and 57 with stable Graves' hyperthyroidism. Whether ophthalmopathy could be predicted prospectively was tested in an independent validation cohort made up of about 20 hyperthyroidism patients plus 17 patients who later progressed to ophthalmopathy. The roughly 99 discovery patients were divided at random into training and test sets in a 7:3 ratio. In more than 5 Graves' hyperthyroidism patients, the study also compared T-cell repertoires from thyroid tissue with T-cell repertoires from blood. After sampling, hyperthyroidism patients received methimazole starting at 30 mg daily, and ophthalmopathy patients received high-dose intravenous methylprednisolone. The paper reports TCR Vbeta CDR3 sequencing of 135 peripheral blood samples: over 40 ophthalmopathy, roughly 80 hyperthyroidism and approximately 17 progressor patients. Here is what the overall study found, with its caveats: In validation, the model predicted progression to ophthalmopathy with about 71% sensitivity and roughly 72% specificity, a median of about 6 months before onset. A model built on a 13 V-J signature distinguished ophthalmopathy from stable hyperthyroidism, reaching about 89% sensitivity and 81.08% specificity in cross-validation and 80%/75% in testing. Sample size was not statistically predetermined, and blinding of investigators to group allocation was not performed. Most expanded thyroid clonotypes (frequency above 0.001) were also found in blood, which suggests that blood repertoires may mirror thyroid immune responses.

The V and J ends are trimmed by 0 bases and 0 bases, leaving 12 bases between them. The CDR3 runs 16 residues from the cysteine to the phenylalanine. Just CDR3 DNA is preserved here, 48 bases in frame from base 1. CDR1 and CDR2, looked up from the germline V gene (reference sequence), are DFQATT and SNEGSKA. Moderately to severely active disease, a Clinical Activity Score of at least 3, a NOSPECS grade of at least 4, and a duration under 3 months were present in ophthalmopathy patients. The study excluded patients with uncontrolled infections, other autoimmune diseases, pregnancy or lactation. Diagnoses relied on clinical symptoms, serum thyroxine and TRAb, thyroid ultrasound and orbital computed tomography. PBMCs were separated from roughly 9.6 ml of fresh peripheral blood using Ficoll-Paque density gradient centrifugation. Trizol reagent was used to extract total RNA, and RNA quality was then checked on an Agilent 2100 Bioanalyzer.

TCR beta CDR3 regions were amplified from RNA transcripts. The first round of RT-PCR for the TCR CDR3 was performed with the HTBI primer set and the Qiagen OneStep RT-PCR kit. The libraries were constructed in a second round of multiplex PCR and then size-selected and purified. The libraries were sequenced on an Illumina HiSeq2000 using paired-end 100 bp reads. The study's own analysis went as follows. SOAPnuke was used to process the raw data, with reads discarded if the reads contained adapters or uncalled bases, had a mean Phred below 15, or lacked an exact constant-primer or identifier match. COPE v1.2.5 was used to merge the high-quality paired reads, and each unique nucleotide sequence was defined as a clonotype. MiTCR v1.1 was used to align the clonotypes against IMGT TRBV, TRBD and TRBJ reference segments. The analysis included only V-J combinations with a frequency above 0.0001, which together covered around 99% of the repertoires. A TCS score was defined as the ratio between F50 (clonal expansion) and ExV (chaos), using BLOSUM62-based TCRdist between CDR3 peptides within each V-J. Welch's t-statistics and random forest reduced 514 V-J features to 13, which were used in a naive Bayes classifier (R e1071). TCRdb cleaned the public reads at Q25 with fastp, built clones with MiXCR and kept in-frame beta chains. Each CDR3 protein appears once, grouped with its most common genes and DNA. TCRdb's processing, not the authors' own work, is the source of the V and J calls. Within this sample are 360,000 or so distinct CDR3 sequences, with around 15% of them counted one time only. The biggest ten clones account for roughly 19% of the sample.

The sequenced sample consisted of blood. Recombination connected TRBV20-1 to TRBJ1-3; a tentative D call is TRBD1 (5 bases match). The sequence was collected from a woman aged 55 to 70 with Graves' ophthalmopathy. This receptor carries the CDR3 CSARDYAGRSGNTIYF. The nucleotide sequence is TGCAGTGCTAGAGATTACGCAGGGCGCTCTGGAAACACCATATATTTT.